This T cell receptor beta chain was sequenced during a study of T cell responses to AZD1222 COVID-19 vaccine. Study results and limitations: White British people made up most donors, females outnumbered males, and clonal diversity was possibly underestimated. Spike-wide coverage was observed for vaccine-associated CD4 TCRs, with dominant responses at 160-218 and 743-854.

Germline values: CDR1 SGHTA, CDR2 FQGNSA. The CDR3 has 16 residues. Trimming removed 5 bases from V and 4 bases from J; junction bases left unmatched: 11. Only in-frame clones appear in the TCRdb table, and some are missing; sequencing was by immunoSEQ multiplex PCR. The table has 150,000 or so clones, more than 75% seen once; the top ten hold 5%. Worth noting for this clone: Its antigen is still unknown.

The source was peripheral blood, collected on day 0 of AZD1222 vaccination. The chain joins TRBV7-2 to TRBJ2-1, with 7 bases that match TRBD2. This receptor was identified in an adult in good health. CDR3 loop: CASSLRVAGTYNEQFF. The CDR3 DNA sequence: TGTGCCAGCAGCCTCCGGGTAGCGGGTACTTACAATGAGCAGTTCTTC.